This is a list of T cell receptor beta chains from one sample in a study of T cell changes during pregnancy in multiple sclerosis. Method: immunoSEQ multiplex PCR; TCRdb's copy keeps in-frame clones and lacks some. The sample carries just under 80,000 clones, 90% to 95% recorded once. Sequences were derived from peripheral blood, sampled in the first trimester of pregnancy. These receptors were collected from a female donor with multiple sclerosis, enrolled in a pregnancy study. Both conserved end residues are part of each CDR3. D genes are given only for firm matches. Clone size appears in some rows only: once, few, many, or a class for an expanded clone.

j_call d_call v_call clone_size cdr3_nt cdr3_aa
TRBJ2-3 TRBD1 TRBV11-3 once TGTGCCAGCAGCCGGGGACAGGCTACAGATACGCAGTATTTT CASSRGQATDTQYF
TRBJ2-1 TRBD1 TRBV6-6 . TGTGCCAGCAGTTACGTGCCAGGGGGCTTTCAAGGTGAGCAGTTCTTC CASSYVPGGFQGEQFF
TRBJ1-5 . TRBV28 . TGTGCCAGCAGTTCCGGGGGGGGTCGGAATCAGCCCCAGCATTTT CASSSGGGRNQPQHF
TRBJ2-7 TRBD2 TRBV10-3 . TGTGCCATCAGTGATGCCAGCGGGAGTTACGAGCAGTACTTC CAISDASGSYEQYF
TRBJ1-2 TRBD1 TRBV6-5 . TGTGCCAGCAGTTACTCCGGGGACAGGTTATATGGCTACACCTTC CASSYSGDRLYGYTF
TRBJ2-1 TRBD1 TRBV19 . TGTGCCAGTTCCAGGGCGGGACAGGGGAACAGCGGAGGGGGCCGGGAGCAGTTCTTC CASSRAGQGNSGGGREQFF
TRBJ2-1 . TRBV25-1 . TGTGCCAGCAGTGAATATATGGGACAAAGCAATGAGCAGTTCTTC CASSEYMGQSNEQFF
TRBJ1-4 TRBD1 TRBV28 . TGTGCCAGCAGGACACAGGGGGGCCTTGAAAAACTGTTTTTT CASRTQGGLEKLFF
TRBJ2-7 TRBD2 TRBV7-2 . TGTGCCAGCAGCCCCCCGGGACTAGCTTACGAGCAGTACTTC CASSPPGLAYEQYF
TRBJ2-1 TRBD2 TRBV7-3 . TGTGCCAGCAGCTTAACCGGGACTAGCCAATTTTACGAGCAGTTCTTC CASSLTGTSQFYEQFF
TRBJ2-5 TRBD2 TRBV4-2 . TGTGCCAGCAGCCAAGATTCCCTAGCGGGTGCCCAAGAGACCCAGTACTTC CASSQDSLAGAQETQYF
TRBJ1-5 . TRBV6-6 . TGTGCCAGCAGTTACCCCCTAGCCTGGGGGGTTCAGCCCCAGCATTTT CASSYPLAWGVQPQHF
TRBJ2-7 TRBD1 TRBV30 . TGTGCCTGGAGTGCCTACCCACAACAGGGGGCCCTTGAGCAGTACTTC CAWSAYPQQGALEQYF
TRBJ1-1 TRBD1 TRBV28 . TGTGCCAGCATCCCCGGGACAGGGAGGAACACTGAAGCTTTCTTT CASIPGTGRNTEAFF
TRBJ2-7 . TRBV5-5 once TGTGCCAGCAGCTTGGCCGGTTTGCCTAGCTCCTACGAGCAGTACTTC CASSLAGLPSSYEQYF
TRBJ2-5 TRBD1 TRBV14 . TGTGCCAGCAGCCCAACGACAGGGGGCGCAGAGACCCAGTACTTC CASSPTTGGAETQYF
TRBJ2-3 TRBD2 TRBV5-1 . TGCGCCAGCAGCTTCACGGGAGGTACGGAAGATACGCAGTATTTT CASSFTGGTEDTQYF
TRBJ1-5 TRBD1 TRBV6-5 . TGTGCCAGCAGTCGACGCCGGGACAGTAATCAGCCCCAGCATTTT CASSRRRDSNQPQHF
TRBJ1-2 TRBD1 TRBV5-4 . TGTGCCAGCAGCTTGGATTGGGGACAGGGCGATGGCTACACCTTC CASSLDWGQGDGYTF
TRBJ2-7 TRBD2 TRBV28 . TGTGCCAGCAGTCAAACTACTAGCGGGAGCCCCCTGTACTTC CASSQTTSGSPLYF
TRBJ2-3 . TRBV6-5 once TGTGCCAGCAGTTACTCGAGATTCAGCACAGATACGCAGTATTTT CASSYSRFSTDTQYF
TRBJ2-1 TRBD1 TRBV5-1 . TGCGCCAGCAGCTACAACCGGGACAGGGGGTTCCATGAGCAGTTCTTC CASSYNRDRGFHEQFF
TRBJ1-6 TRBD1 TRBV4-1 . TGCGCCAGCAGCCTACTTCAGGACAGGTACTTCGATTCCCCAAATTCACCCCTCCACTTT CASSLLQDRYFDSPNSPLHF
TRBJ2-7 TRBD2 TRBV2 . TGTGCCAGCAACTCACTAGCGGGAGGACGCTACGAGCAGTACTTC CASNSLAGGRYEQYF
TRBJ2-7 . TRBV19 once TGTGCCAGTAGTTCTCAGGGGAGAAGCTCCTACGAGCAGTACTTC CASSSQGRSSYEQYF
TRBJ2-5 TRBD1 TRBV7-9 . TGTGCCAGCAGCACCGGGACAGGGCAAGAGACCCAGTACTTC CASSTGTGQETQYF
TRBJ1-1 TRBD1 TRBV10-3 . TGTGCCATCAGTGTGGACGCCGGGACAGGGAAGAAGGGGACTGAAGCTTTCTTT CAISVDAGTGKKGTEAFF
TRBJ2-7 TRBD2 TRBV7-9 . TGTGCCAGCAGCCGCTTAACTAGCGGAGAATACGAGCAGTACTTC CASSRLTSGEYEQYF
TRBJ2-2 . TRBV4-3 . TGCGCCAGCAGCCAAGAACTGACAGGACTCACCGGGGAGCTGTTTTTT CASSQELTGLTGELFF
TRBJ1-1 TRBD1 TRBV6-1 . TGTGCCAGTCAACCGGGGACAGGGAACACTGAAGCTTTCTTT CASQPGTGNTEAFF
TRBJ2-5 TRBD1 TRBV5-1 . TGCGCCAGCAGCCTGTGGGACAGACAAGAGACCCAGTACTTC CASSLWDRQETQYF
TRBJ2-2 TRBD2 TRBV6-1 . TGTGCCAGTCTAAAACTAGCGGGAGGTGCCGGGGAGCTGTTTTTT CASLKLAGGAGELFF
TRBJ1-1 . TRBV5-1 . TGCGCCAGCAGCGCCAACTTCCAGGGAGGAGACACTGAAGCTTTCTTT CASSANFQGGDTEAFF
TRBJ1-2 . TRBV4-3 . TGCGCCAGCAGCCAAGTGGAGCGAGTCCGGTATGGCTACACCTTC CASSQVERVRYGYTF
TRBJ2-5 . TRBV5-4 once TGTGCCAGCAGCCCCGCAGGGGGAGGAGAGACCCAGTACTTC CASSPAGGGETQYF
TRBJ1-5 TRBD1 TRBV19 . TGTGCCAGTAGTATATTGTCGATCGGGACAGCAAATCAGCCCCAGCATTTT CASSILSIGTANQPQHF
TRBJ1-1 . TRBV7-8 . TGTGCCAGCAGCTTAGAGGCCCCGACAGTGAACACTGAAGCTTTCTTT CASSLEAPTVNTEAFF
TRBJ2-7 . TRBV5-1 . TGCGCCAGCACCGGCCAGGGCTTCTCCTACGAGCAGTACTTC CASTGQGFSYEQYF
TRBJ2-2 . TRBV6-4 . TGTGCCAGCAAGGTCCAGGGGGGGAACACCGGGGAGCTGTTTTTT CASKVQGGNTGELFF
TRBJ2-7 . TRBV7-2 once TGTGCCAGCAGCCTTAGTCCCGTCTACGAGCAGTACTTC CASSLSPVYEQYF
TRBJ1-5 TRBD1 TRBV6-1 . TGTGCCAGCAGGGGAGACAGGGGGGAAAGTCAGCCCCAGCATTTT CASRGDRGESQPQHF
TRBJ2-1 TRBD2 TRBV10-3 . TGTGCCATCAGGACTAGCGGGGGGGCTTTCTACAATGAGCAGTTCTTC CAIRTSGGAFYNEQFF
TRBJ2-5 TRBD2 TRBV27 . TGTGCCAGCAGTTTATCAGTGGGGACTAGCAGAGAGACCCAGTACTTC CASSLSVGTSRETQYF
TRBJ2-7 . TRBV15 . TGTGCCACCAGCCGAGAGGTCAGGGTGATACAAGAGCAGTACTTC CATSREVRVIQEQYF
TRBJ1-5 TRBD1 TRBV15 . TGTGCCACACAAGGGGGCCGACAGGGCAATCAGCCCCAGCATTTT CATQGGRQGNQPQHF